The rows below give T cell receptor beta chains drawn from one sample of a study of blood T cell repertoires in COVID-19. Here immunoSEQ multiplex PCR was the method, and the copy in TCRdb shows in-frame clones only, minus some. This table holds 250,000 to 300,000 clones, about 88% found once. What was sequenced was peripheral blood. These receptors all stem from a woman aged 30 to 39 with COVID-19, enrolled during active disease. Both conserved end residues are part of each CDR3. The D gene is left open where the match is weak. Size values are once, few and many counts, or a class for expanded clones, and some rows have none.

size,J,V,D,CDR3,DNA
.,TRBJ2-3,TRBV6-5,.,CASSPRSGATDTQYF,TGTGCCAGCAGCCCACGTAGCGGAGCCACAGATACGCAGTATTTT
.,TRBJ1-1,TRBV28,.,CASSSHDAGGRTKAFF,TGTGCCAGCAGTTCTCATGACGCGGGGGGACGAACTAAAGCTTTCTTT
.,TRBJ2-5,TRBV7-6,TRBD2,CASSFLPSGRETQYF,TGTGCCAGCAGCTTCCTCCCTAGCGGGAGGGAGACCCAGTACTTC
once,TRBJ2-7,TRBV5-1,TRBD2,CASSLGTSGSDEQYF,TGCGCCAGCAGCTTGGGGACTAGCGGGAGCGACGAGCAGTACTTC
.,TRBJ2-2,TRBV7-2,TRBD2,CASSLVAGGPTGELFF,TGTGCCAGCAGCTTAGTCGCGGGAGGGCCGACCGGGGAGCTGTTTTTT
.,TRBJ1-2,TRBV10-3,.,CAISVEQPYGYTF,TGTGCCATCAGTGTAGAACAGCCATATGGCTACACCTTC
.,TRBJ2-7,TRBV4-3,TRBD1,CASSQEWTGGSYEQYF,TGCGCCAGCAGCCAAGAGTGGACAGGGGGGTCCTACGAGCAGTACTTC
.,TRBJ2-1,TRBV11-1,.,CASSPDRLQGFF,TGTGCCAGCAGCCCAGACAGATTGCAGGGGTTCTTC
.,TRBJ2-3,TRBV2,TRBD2,CASSPPGGVGDTQYF,TGTGCCAGCAGTCCCCCGGGGGGAGTTGGGGATACGCAGTATTTT
.,TRBJ2-7,TRBV2,TRBD1,CADRGDRSSYEQYF,TGTGCCGACCGAGGGGACAGGAGCTCCTACGAGCAGTACTTC